This record concerns one TCR beta chain sequence. The antigen is not known. This entry comes from a study of cytomegalovirus exposure and HLA in healthy donors. Germline V gene sequence: CDR1 SNHLY, CDR2 FYNNEI. The CDR3 runs to 14 residues. V lost 6 bases and J 5 bases, leaving 15 bases between the germline ends. PCR was performed using 60 Vbeta and 13 Jbeta primers. Libraries were prepared by immunoSEQ multiplex PCR; TCRdb keeps only in-frame clonotypes and omits some of them. The listing records 70,000 to 80,000 clones. Study-wide results and caveats: Association of a missense DCLRE1C variant with TCR beta V- and J-gene trimming was reported in a later analysis.

Sequencing was done on a sample of PBMCs. The source is a man aged 35-49 years in good health and CMV-seronegative. This sequence joins TRBV2 and TRBJ2-3; possible D gene TRBD1, 5 bases. The CDR3 region has the DNA TGTGCCAGCAGGGGGCCCCAGGGCAGAGATACGCAGTATTTT. Protein sequence: CASRGPQGRDTQYF.